Below, 15 T cell receptor beta chains from the same sample are listed, as sequenced in a study of blood T cells in healthy people across ages. The authors ran a second PCR of 7 to 11 cycles using a sample-barcoded 5' primer and a J-beta primer mix. From the 5' RACE reads, TCRdb called clonotypes with MiXCR, one entry per CDR3 protein. The sample includes about 800,000 distinct CDR3 sequences, just under 25% of them seen just once. This sample also belongs to another study, concerning T cells of mothers and their children.

Input material: blood. These TCRs come from a boy between 10 and 17 years old in good health.

This clonotype was seen a handful of times. The J gene is TRBJ2-7, the V gene TRBV27, with D possibly being TRBD2 (6 bases). The V gene's germline CDR1 is MNHEY and CDR2 SMNVEV (reference sequence). V was cut by 6 bases and J by 0 bases, with 12 bases left in between. CDR3 length equals 14 residues. The CDR3 loop is CASRSGLSSYEQYF. The DNA for the CDR3 is TGTGCCAGCAGAAGCGGGTTGAGCTCCTACGAGCAGTACTTC.

The chain uses TRBV7-2 and TRBJ1-2; the match to TRBD1 covers 10 bases. The CDR3 loop spans 17 amino acids. Per germline, CDR1 SGHTA and CDR2 FQGNSA. Trimming at V came to 2 bases and at J to 5 bases, leaving 11 bases not matched to a gene. The CDR3 spells CASSLTYDRGRNYGYTF. CDR3 DNA sequence: TGTGCCAGCAGCTTAACCTATGACAGGGGGCGGAATTATGGCTACACCTTC.

The V call is TRBV4-3, the J call TRBJ1-1; no clear D. The germline V and J ends were trimmed by 3 bases and 1 base, with 9 bases remaining between them. This CDR3 region has 14 residues. The germline gives CDR1 LGHNA, CDR2 YSLEER. The CDR3 reads CASSQDQWNTEAFF. The CDR3 DNA reads as TGCGCCAGCAGCCAGGACCAGTGGAACACTGAAGCTTTCTTT.

This clonotype was seen a handful of times. The V call is TRBV7-2, the J call TRBJ1-4; 8 positions agree with TRBD1. The CDR3 is 16 amino acids. The trim removed 1 base at V and 4 bases at J, leaving 5 bases unmatched. Germline V gives CDR1 SGHTA, CDR2 FQGNSA. CDR3 coding DNA: TGTGCCAGCAGCTTAGGGACAGGGAGGGGTAATGAAAAACTGTTTTTT. Its protein product is CASSLGTGRGNEKLFF. The full variable domain, in which reference TRBV7-2 and TRBJ1-4 provide the parts outside the CDR3, is GAGVSQSPSNKVTEKGKDVELRCDPISGHTALYWYRQSLGQGLEFLIYFQGNSAPDKSGLPSDRFSAERTGGSVSTLTIQRTQQEDSAVYLCASSLGTGRGNEKLFFGSGTQLSVL.

The chain links TRBV4-1 to TRBJ2-1; no clear D. Germline V CDR1 and CDR2: MGHRA, YSYEKL. V dropped 2 bases and J dropped 2 bases, with 10 bases sitting between them. The CDR3 totals 15 residues. As DNA, the CDR3 is TGCGCCAGCAGCCAACCTACCGCTACCTACAATGAGCAGTTCTTC. Amino acid sequence: CASSQPTATYNEQFF.

With regard to this clonotype: One end of the junction does not line up with germline, which may come from a read error. The V and J genes are TRBV20-1 and TRBJ1-5; the match to TRBD1 covers 10 bases. CDR1 and CDR2 from the germline V gene are DFQATT and SNEGSKA (reference sequence). CDR3 length: 14 residues. CDR3 in amino acids: CNAKGTGVNQPQHF. The CDR3 nucleotides are TGCAATGCTAAGGGGACAGGGGTCAATCAGCCCCAGCATTTT.

This clonotype was detected only a few times. The rearrangement joins TRBV18 to TRBJ2-3, with 10 bases matching TRBD2. Germline V lookup: CDR1 KGHSH, CDR2 LQKENI. After removal of 2 bases from V and 2 bases from J, the junction contained 7 bases not matched to a gene. CDR3 size: 17 residues. For the CDR3, the DNA is TGTGCCAGCTCACCAACGGGGCTAGCGGGGGACACAGATACGCAGTATTTT. As protein: CASSPTGLAGDTDTQYF.

The chain has TRBV7-2 and TRBJ1-5; a possible D gene is TRBD1 (5 bases). V was shortened by 0 bases and J by 4 bases, with 13 bases between the two germline ends. Per germline, CDR1 SGHTA and CDR2 FQGNSA. The CDR3 contains 16 residues. CDR3 bases: TGTGCCAGCAGCTTAGCTGGGGGTTGGGAAAATCAGCCCCAGCATTTT. Translating it yields CASSLAGGWENQPQHF.

This clonotype was seen a few times. The chain joins TRBV28 to TRBJ2-7; TRBD2 matches at 8 bases. J gave up 5 bases and V 6 bases, and 15 bases lay outside the gene matches. This CDR3 spans 16 amino acids. In germline, CDR1 is MDHEN, CDR2 SYDVKM. CDR3 sequence: CASSLPIGRVGHEQYF. CDR3 sequence (DNA): TGTGCCAGCAGCCTCCCCATCGGGAGGGTTGGGCACGAGCAGTACTTC. The entire variable domain, with the rest obtained from reference TRBV28 and TRBJ2-7, is as follows: DVKVTQSSRYLVKRTGEKVFLECVQDMDHENMFWYRQDPGLGLRLIYFSYDVKMKEKGDIPEGYSVSREKKERFSLILESASTNQTSMYLCASSLPIGRVGHEQYFGPGTRLTVT.

This clonotype was counted a few times. The chain has TRBV30 and TRBJ1-1; D is perhaps TRBD1 (5 bases). V was clipped by 2 bases and J by 6 bases, with 13 bases between them. CDR1 GTSNPN and CDR2 SVGIG come from the germline V gene (reference sequence). The CDR3 covers 13 residues. The CDR3 region has the DNA TGTGCCTGGAGTAACCAGGGTGCAGCTGAAGCTTTCTTT. This sequence encodes CAWSNQGAAEAFF.

Details on this clonotype: One end of the junction fails to match germline, which may point to a read error. This rearrangement joins TRBV10-3 to TRBJ2-7, with D unresolved. This CDR3 contains 15 residues. Germline CDR1 and CDR2: ENHRY and SYGVKD. The CDR3 sequence: CAISGGLAPRSERYF. The CDR3 nucleotides read TGTGCCATCAGTGGAGGTTTAGCCCCGCGATCCGAGCGGTACTTC.

This clonotype was picked up many times. The rearrangement joins TRBV7-2 to TRBJ1-4, with D unresolved. This CDR3 has 12 residues. V lost 1 base, J lost 7 bases, and 4 bases lay in between. CDR1 and CDR2 (germline): SGHTA, FQGNSA. CDR3: CASSLEGEKLFF. CDR3 coding DNA: TGTGCCAGCAGCTTAGAAGGTGAAAAACTGTTTTTT.

This clonotype was seen only a few times. The chain joins TRBV27 to TRBJ2-5; TRBD2 might be the D (5 bases). Germline-derived CDR1 and CDR2 are MNHEY and SMNVEV (reference sequence). The CDR3 is 16 amino acids. Deletions cut 6 bases from V and 9 bases from J, with 26 bases between. The CDR3 nucleotides read TGTGCCAGCAGCCATACGGGGTTCGGACCAAGAGAACCCCAGTACTTC. As protein: CASSHTGFGPREPQYF.

This clonotype was recorded at least ten times. The chain carries TRBV7-3 and TRBJ2-5, with 9 bases matching TRBD1. The CDR3 is made up of 14 amino acids. CDR1 and CDR2 from the germline V gene are SGHTA and FQGTGA. The ends lost 5 bases at V and 5 bases at J; junction bases unmatched: 6. CDR3 protein: CASSTTGGAETQYF. CDR3 in DNA: TGTGCCAGCAGCACAACAGGGGGCGCGGAGACCCAGTACTTC.

The chain carries TRBV27 and TRBJ2-3; 8 bases line up with TRBD1. Germline loops: CDR1 MNHEY, CDR2 SMNVEV (reference sequence). J was trimmed by 4 bases and V by 5 bases; bases with no gene match: 8. This CDR3 has 15 amino acids. The CDR3 sequence: CASSPPDRAPDTQYF. DNA of the CDR3: TGTGCCAGCAGTCCCCCGGACAGGGCCCCAGATACGCAGTATTTT.